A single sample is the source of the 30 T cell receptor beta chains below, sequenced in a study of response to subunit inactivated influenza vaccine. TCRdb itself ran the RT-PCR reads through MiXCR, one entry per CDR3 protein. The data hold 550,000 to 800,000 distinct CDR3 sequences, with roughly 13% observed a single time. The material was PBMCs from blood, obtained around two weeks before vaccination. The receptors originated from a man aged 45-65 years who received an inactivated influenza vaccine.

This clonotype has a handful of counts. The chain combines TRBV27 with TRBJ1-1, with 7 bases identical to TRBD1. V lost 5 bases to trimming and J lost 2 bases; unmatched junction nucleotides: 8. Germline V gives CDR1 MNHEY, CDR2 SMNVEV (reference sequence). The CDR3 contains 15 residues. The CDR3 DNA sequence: TGTGCCAGCAGTCCTGGGACAGAACCCAACACTGAAGCTTTCTTT. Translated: CASSPGTEPNTEAFF.

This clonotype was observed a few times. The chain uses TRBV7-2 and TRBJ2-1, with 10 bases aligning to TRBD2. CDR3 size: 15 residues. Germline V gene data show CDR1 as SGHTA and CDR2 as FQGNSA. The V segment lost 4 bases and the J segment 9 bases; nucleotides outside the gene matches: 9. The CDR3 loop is CASSSQREGRGEQFF. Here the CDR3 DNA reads TGTGCCAGCAGCTCCCAGCGGGAGGGCCGCGGTGAGCAGTTCTTC.

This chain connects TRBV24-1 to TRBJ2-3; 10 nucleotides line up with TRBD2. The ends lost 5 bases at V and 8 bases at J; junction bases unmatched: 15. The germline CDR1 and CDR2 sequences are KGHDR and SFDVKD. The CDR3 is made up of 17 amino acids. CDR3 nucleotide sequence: TGTGCCACCAGTGTTTCCTTAAGCGGGAGGGCGCAGGCTACGCAGTATTTT. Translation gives CATSVSLSGRAQATQYF.

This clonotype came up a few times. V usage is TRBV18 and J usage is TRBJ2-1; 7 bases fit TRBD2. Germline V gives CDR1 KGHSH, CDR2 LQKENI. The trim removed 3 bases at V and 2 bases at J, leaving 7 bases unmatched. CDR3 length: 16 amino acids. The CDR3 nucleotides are TGTGCCAGCTCACCCCTTGCGAGCGGGGCCTACAATGAGCAGTTCTTC. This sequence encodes CASSPLASGAYNEQFF. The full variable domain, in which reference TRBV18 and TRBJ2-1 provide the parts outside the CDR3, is NAGVMQNPRHLVRRRGQEARLRCSPMKGHSHVYWYRQLPEEGLKFMVYLQKENIIDESGMPKERFSAEFPKEGPSILRIQQVVRGDSAAYFCASSPLASGAYNEQFFGPGTRLTVL.

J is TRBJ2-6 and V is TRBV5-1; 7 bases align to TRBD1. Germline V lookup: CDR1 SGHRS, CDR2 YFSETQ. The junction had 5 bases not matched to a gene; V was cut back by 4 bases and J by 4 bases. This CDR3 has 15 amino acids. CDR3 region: CASSLTGEGANVLTF. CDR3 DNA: TGCGCCAGCAGCCTTACAGGGGAAGGGGCCAACGTCCTGACTTTC.

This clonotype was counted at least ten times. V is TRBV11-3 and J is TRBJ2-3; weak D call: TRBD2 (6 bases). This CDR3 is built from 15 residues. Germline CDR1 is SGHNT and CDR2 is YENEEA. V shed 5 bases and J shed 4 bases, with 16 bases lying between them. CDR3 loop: CASSPPGPGADTQYF. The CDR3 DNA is TGTGCCAGCAGCCCCCCGGGTCCGGGGGCAGATACGCAGTATTTT. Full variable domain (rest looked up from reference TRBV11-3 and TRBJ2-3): EAGVVQSPRYKIIEKKQPVAFWCNPISGHNTLYWYLQNLGQGPELLIRYENEEAVDDSQLPKDRFSAERLKGVDSTLKIQPAELGDSAVYLCASSPPGPGADTQYFGPGTRLTVL.

The CDR3 region is CASSSRGLGETQYF. The CDR3, as DNA: TGTGCCAGCAGTTCCAGGGGGCTCGGGGAGACCCAGTACTTC. The chain carries TRBV28 and TRBJ2-5, with 8 bases that match TRBD1. CDR1 MDHEN and CDR2 SYDVKM come from the germline V gene. The V segment lost 4 bases and the J segment 5 bases; nucleotides outside the gene matches: 6. The CDR3 has 14 residues.

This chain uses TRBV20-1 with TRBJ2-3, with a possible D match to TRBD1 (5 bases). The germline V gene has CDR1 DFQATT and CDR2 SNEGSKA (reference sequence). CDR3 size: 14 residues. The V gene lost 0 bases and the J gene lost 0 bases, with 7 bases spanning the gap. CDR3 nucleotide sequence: TGCAGTGCTAGAGAAGCAGGGAGCACAGATACGCAGTATTTT. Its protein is CSAREAGSTDTQYF.

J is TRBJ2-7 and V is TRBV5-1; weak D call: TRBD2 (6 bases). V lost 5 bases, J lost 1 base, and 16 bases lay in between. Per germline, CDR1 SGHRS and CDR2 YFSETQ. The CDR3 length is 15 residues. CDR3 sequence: CASSLGPGDSYEQYF. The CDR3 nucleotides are TGCGCCAGCAGTCTGGGGCCGGGAGATTCCTACGAGCAGTACTTC.

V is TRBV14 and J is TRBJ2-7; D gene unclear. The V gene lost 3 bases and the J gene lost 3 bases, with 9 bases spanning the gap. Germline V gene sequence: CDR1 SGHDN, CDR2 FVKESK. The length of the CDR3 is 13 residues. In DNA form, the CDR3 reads TGTGCCAGCAGCCAGCGGCTAAACTACGAGCAGTACTTC. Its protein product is CASSQRLNYEQYF. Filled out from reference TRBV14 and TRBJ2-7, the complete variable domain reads EAGVTQFPSHSVIEKGQTVTLRCDPISGHDNLYWYRRVMGKEIKFLLHFVKESKQDESGMPNNRFLAERTGGTYSTLKVQPAELEDSGVYFCASSQRLNYEQYFGPGTRLTVT.

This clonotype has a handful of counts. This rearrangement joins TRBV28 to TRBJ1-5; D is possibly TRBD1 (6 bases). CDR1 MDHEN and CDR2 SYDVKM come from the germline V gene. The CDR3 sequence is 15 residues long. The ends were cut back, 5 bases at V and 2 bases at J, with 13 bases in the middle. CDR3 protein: CASSPYRVRNQPQHF. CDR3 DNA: TGTGCCAGCAGTCCCTACAGGGTTCGCAATCAGCCCCAGCATTTT.

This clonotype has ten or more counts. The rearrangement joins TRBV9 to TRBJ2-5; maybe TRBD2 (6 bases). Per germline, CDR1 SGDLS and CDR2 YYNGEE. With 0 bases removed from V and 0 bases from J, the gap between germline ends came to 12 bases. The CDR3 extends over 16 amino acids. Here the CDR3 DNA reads TGTGCCAGCAGCGTAGGGGGGGTTGGTCACCAAGAGACCCAGTACTTC. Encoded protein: CASSVGGVGHQETQYF.

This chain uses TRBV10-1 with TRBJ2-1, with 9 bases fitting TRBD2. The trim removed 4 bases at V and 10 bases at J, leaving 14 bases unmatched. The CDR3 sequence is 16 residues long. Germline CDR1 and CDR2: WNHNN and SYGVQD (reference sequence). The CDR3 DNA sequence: TGCGCCAGCAGTGGACCAGCGGGGGGATCCCCAGGGGAGCAGTTCTTC. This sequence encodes CASSGPAGGSPGEQFF.

The DNA for the CDR3 is TGTGCCAGCAGCCACCACCGGGACAGGGGTGAGCAGTTCTTC. Protein: CASSHHRDRGEQFF. The J gene is TRBJ2-1, the V gene TRBV3-1, with 10 bases matching TRBD1. This CDR3 contains 14 residues. Germline loops: CDR1 LGHDT, CDR2 YNNKEL (reference sequence). V trimming: 3 bases; J trimming: 9 bases; junction bases outside the gene matches: 5.

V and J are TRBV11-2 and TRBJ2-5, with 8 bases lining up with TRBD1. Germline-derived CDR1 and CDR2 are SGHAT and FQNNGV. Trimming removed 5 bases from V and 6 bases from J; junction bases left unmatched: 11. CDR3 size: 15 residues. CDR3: CASSPQSGGIKTQYF. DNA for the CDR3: TGTGCCAGCAGCCCTCAGTCAGGGGGCATTAAGACCCAGTACTTC. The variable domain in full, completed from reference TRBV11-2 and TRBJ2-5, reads EAGVAQSPRYKIIEKRQSVAFWCNPISGHATLYWYQQILGQGPKLLIQFQNNGVVDDSQLPKDRFSAERLKGVDSTLKIQPAKLEDSAVYLCASSPQSGGIKTQYFGPGTRLLVL.

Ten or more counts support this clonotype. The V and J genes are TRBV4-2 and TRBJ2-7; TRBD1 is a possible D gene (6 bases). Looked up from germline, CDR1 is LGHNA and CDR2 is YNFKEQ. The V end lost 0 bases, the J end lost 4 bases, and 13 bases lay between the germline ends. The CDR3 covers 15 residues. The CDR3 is CASSQERGSAYEQYF. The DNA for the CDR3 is TGTGCCAGCAGCCAAGAGAGGGGGAGTGCGTACGAGCAGTACTTC.

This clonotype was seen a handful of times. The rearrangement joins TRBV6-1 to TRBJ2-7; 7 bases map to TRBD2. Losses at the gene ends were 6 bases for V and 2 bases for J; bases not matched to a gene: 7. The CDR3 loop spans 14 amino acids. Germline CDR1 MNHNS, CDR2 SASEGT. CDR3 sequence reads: CASSRTAGAYEQYF. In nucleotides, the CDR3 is TGTGCCAGCAGCCGAACCGCGGGAGCCTACGAGCAGTACTTC.

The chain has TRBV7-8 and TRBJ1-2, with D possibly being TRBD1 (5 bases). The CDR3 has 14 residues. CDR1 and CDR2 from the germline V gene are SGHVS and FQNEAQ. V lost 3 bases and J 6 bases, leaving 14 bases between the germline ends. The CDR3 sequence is CASSLSGALDGYTF. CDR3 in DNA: TGTGCCAGCAGCTTGTCCGGGGCATTGGATGGCTACACCTTC.

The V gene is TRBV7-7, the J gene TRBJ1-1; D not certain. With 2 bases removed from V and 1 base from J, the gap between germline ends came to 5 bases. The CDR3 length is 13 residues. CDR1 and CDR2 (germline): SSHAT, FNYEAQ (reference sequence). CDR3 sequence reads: CASSLHENTEAFF. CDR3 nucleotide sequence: TGTGCCAGCAGCTTACACGAGAACACTGAAGCTTTCTTT.

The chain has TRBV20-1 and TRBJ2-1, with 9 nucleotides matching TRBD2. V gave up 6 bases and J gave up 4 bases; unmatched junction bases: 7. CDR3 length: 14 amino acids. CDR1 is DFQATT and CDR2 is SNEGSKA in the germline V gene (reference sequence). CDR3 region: CSARTAGGYNEQFF. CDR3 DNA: TGCAGTGCCCGAACAGCGGGGGGATACAATGAGCAGTTCTTC.

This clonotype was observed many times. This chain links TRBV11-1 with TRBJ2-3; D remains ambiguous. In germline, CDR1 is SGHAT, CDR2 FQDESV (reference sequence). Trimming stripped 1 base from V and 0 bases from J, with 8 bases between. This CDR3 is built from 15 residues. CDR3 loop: CASSLDGTSTDTQYF. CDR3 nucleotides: TGTGCCAGCAGCTTAGATGGTACTAGCACAGATACGCAGTATTTT.

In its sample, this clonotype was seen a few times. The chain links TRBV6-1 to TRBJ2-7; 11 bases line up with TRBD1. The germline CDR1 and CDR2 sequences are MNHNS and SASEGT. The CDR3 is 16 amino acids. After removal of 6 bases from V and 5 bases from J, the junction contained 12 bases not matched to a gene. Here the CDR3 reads CASRESGTGGFNEQYF. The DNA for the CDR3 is TGTGCCAGCAGAGAATCCGGGACAGGGGGGTTCAACGAGCAGTACTTC.

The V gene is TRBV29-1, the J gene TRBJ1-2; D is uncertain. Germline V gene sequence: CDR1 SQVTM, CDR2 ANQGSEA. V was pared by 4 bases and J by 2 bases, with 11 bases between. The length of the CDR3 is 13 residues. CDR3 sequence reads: CSVAGGSNYGYTF. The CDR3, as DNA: TGCAGCGTTGCCGGAGGGTCGAACTATGGCTACACCTTC.

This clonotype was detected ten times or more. The CDR3: CASSKTGTLRETQYF. In nucleotides, the CDR3 is TGTGCCAGCAGTAAAACCGGGACCCTGCGGGAGACCCAGTACTTC. The rearrangement joins TRBV12-3 or TRBV12-4 to TRBJ2-5; D tentatively reads TRBD1 or TRBD2 (5 bases each). Between the trimmed V and J ends, which lost 5 bases and 5 bases, there was a span of 18 bases. CDR3 length: 15 residues.

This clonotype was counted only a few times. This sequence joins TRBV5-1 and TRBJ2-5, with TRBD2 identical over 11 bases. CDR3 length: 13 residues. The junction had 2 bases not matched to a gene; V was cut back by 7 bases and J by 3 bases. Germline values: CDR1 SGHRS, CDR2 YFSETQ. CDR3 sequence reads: CASAGLAEETQYF. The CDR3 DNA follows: TGCGCCAGCGCGGGACTAGCGGAAGAGACCCAGTACTTC.

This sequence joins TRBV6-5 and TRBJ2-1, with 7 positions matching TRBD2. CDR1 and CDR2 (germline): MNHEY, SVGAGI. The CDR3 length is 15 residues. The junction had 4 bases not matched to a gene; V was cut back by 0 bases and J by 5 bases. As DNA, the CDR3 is TGTGCCAGCAGTTACTCGGGCGGGAGACACAATGAGCAGTTCTTC. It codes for CASSYSGGRHNEQFF.

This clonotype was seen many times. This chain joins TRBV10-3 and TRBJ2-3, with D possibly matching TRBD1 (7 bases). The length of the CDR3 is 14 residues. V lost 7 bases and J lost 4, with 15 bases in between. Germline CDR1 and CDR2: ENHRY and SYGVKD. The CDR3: CAIKEGAQADTQYF. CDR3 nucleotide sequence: TGTGCCATCAAGGAGGGGGCGCAAGCAGATACGCAGTATTTT.

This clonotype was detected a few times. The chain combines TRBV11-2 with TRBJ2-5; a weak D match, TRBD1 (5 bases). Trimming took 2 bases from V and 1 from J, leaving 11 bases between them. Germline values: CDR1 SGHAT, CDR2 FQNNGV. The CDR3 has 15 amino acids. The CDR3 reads CASSLIRVGQETQYF. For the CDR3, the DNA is TGTGCCAGCAGCTTAATCAGGGTCGGCCAAGAGACCCAGTACTTC.

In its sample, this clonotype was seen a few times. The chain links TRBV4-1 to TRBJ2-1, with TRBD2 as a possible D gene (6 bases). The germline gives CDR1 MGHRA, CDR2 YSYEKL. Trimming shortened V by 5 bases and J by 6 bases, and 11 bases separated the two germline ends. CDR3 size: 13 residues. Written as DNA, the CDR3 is TGCGCCAGCAGCGGGGGGTTCTTCAATGAGCAGTTCTTC. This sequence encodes CASSGGFFNEQFF.

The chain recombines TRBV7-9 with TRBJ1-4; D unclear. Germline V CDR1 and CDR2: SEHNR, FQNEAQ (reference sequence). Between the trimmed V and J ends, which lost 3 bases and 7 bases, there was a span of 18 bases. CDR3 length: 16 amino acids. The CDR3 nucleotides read TGTGCCAGCAGCTTCTCATCGGGGTCTTTCGGTGAAAAACTGTTTTTT. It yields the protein CASSFSSGSFGEKLFF.